This T cell receptor (beta chain) was sequenced during a study of high-grade serous ovarian cancer treatment subgroups. Tumor samples were taken before definitive surgery or chemotherapy. The trim removed 0 bases at V and 6 bases at J, leaving 2 bases unmatched. In germline, CDR1 is SGHTA, CDR2 FQGNSA. This CDR3 has 15 residues. Study findings and constraints: These tumor repertoires lack spatial information from bulk sequencing.

Turning to this clone: The antigen is undetermined.

Assay: immunoSEQ multiplex PCR; the TCRdb copy retains only in-frame clones and omits some. The sample lists tens of thousands of clones, about 88% occurring once. This sequence originates from a human donor with high-grade serous ovarian cancer. The chain employs TRBV7-2 and TRBJ2-1, with TRBD2 identical over 10 bases. Sequencing was carried out using tumor tissue. The CDR3 region is CASSLAGLALNEQFF. CDR3 DNA sequence: TGTGCCAGCAGCTTAGCGGGACTAGCGCTCAATGAGCAGTTCTTC. Looking up the rest from reference TRBV7-2 and TRBJ2-1 gives the full variable domain: GAGVSQSPSNKVTEKGKDVELRCDPISGHTALYWYRQSLGQGLEFLIYFQGNSAPDKSGLPSDRFSAERTGGSVSTLTIQRTQQEDSAVYLCASSLAGLALNEQFFGPGTRLTVL.